The 26 T cell receptor beta chains below come from one sample, sequenced in a study of T cells in Graves' hyperthyroidism and ophthalmopathy. Researchers amplified the TCR beta CDR3 regions from RNA transcripts. Researchers ran a first-round RT-PCR on the TCR CDR3 using the HTBI primer set. TCRdb reanalysed the multiplex PCR reads using MiXCR and keeps one entry per CDR3 protein. The table includes hundreds of thousands of distinct CDR3 sequences, around 40% detected once. Material for sequencing was blood. Receptors originate from a woman between 40 and 50 years old with Graves' hyperthyroidism.

V gene TRBV19 combines with J gene TRBJ1-2, with D perhaps TRBD1 (6 bases). CDR1 is LNHDA and CDR2 is SQIVND in the germline V gene (reference sequence). This CDR3 spans 14 amino acids. Trimming cost V 9 bases and J 6 bases, with 20 bases left between them. CDR3 bases: TGTGCCAGCACACAGGGATACGATGAGGATGGCTACACCTTC. As protein: CASTQGYDEDGYTF.

V is TRBV12-3 or TRBV12-4 and J is TRBJ2-5; 8 bases line up with TRBD1. CDR3 length: 16 residues. V was pared by 8 bases and J by 5 bases, with 16 bases of the junction left unmatched. CDR3 DNA sequence: TGTGCCAGCGGTGGACAGGGATTAGAAACTACGGAGACCCAGTACTTC. Translation gives CASGGQGLETTETQYF.

The CDR3: CAISEMPGTSYNEQFF. DNA for the CDR3: TGTGCCATCAGTGAGATGCCAGGGACCTCCTACAATGAGCAGTTCTTC. This chain links TRBV10-3 with TRBJ2-1, with D possibly being TRBD1 or TRBD2 (5 bases each). The CDR3 contains 16 residues. V was shortened by 2 bases and J by 0 bases, with 11 bases between the two germline ends. CDR1 is ENHRY and CDR2 is SYGVKD in the germline V gene.

This clonotype has just a few counts. This chain uses TRBV13 with TRBJ2-2, with D hard to call. Germline V gives CDR1 PRHDT, CDR2 FYEKMQ (reference sequence). V was shortened by 2 bases and J by 4 bases, with 5 bases between the two germline ends. There are 13 residues in the CDR3. CDR3 amino acids: CASSLMFTGELFF. CDR3 sequence (DNA): TGTGCCAGCAGCTTAATGTTCACCGGGGAGCTGTTTTTT. The variable domain in full, with the rest retrieved from reference TRBV13 and TRBJ2-2, is AAGVIQSPRHLIKEKRETATLKCYPIPRHDTVYWYQQGPGQDPQFLISFYEKMQSDKGSIPDRFSAQQFSDYHSELNMSSLELGDSALYFCASSLMFTGELFFGEGSRLTVL.

This clonotype occurred many times. J is TRBJ1-5 and V is TRBV12-3 or TRBV12-4; TRBD1 aligns across 7 bases. The length of the CDR3 is 15 residues. With V trimmed by 3 bases and J by 3 bases, 5 bases remained unmatched. The CDR3 coding sequence is TGTGCCAGCAGTTTTTACAGGGGTGACAATCAGCCCCAGCATTTT. Protein sequence: CASSFYRGDNQPQHF.

V and J are TRBV7-8 and TRBJ2-5, with a tentative D call TRBD1 (6 bases). The CDR3 is 16 residues long. V was cut by 5 bases and J by 5 bases, with 21 bases left in between. Germline V gene lookup returns CDR1 SGHVS and CDR2 FQNEAQ. The CDR3 coding sequence is TGTGCCAGCAGCCAGGAAACAGGGTCGGGGATGGAGACCCAGTACTTC. Its translation: CASSQETGSGMETQYF.

Note on this clonotype: A much larger clonotype is one base distant, so this may be a read error. The chain links TRBV6-5 to TRBJ1-5, with D maybe TRBD1 (6 bases). This CDR3 region has 15 residues. CDR1 MNHEY and CDR2 SVGAGI come from the germline V gene. The DNA of the CDR3 is TGTGCCGGCAGTTACGGGGGGGCTAGCAATCAGCCCCAGCATTTT. Amino acids: CAGSYGGASNQPQHF.

This clonotype was counted at least ten times. This chain joins TRBV10-2 and TRBJ2-5; possibly TRBD2 for D (5 bases). The CDR3 has 13 residues. V lost 0 bases and J lost 7, with 9 bases in between. Germline CDR1 reads WSHSY; CDR2 reads SAAADI. The CDR3 DNA is TGCGCCAGCAGTGAGTCAACCGAGGGGACCCAGTACTTC. It is translated as CASSESTEGTQYF.

The CDR3 region is CASSPRGQGWTEAFF. DNA of the CDR3: TGTGCCAGCAGCCCCCGCGGACAGGGGTGGACTGAAGCTTTCTTT. V is TRBV9 and J is TRBJ1-1, with 9 bases lining up with TRBD1. Germline-derived CDR1 and CDR2 are SGDLS and YYNGEE. The CDR3 runs to 15 residues. The V and J ends lost 4 bases and 5 bases, in that order; junction bases with no gene match: 9.

Regarding this clonotype: Its ends do not fully match the called genes, so a read error is possible. This chain joins TRBV7-2 and TRBJ1-5; D unclear. Germline loops: CDR1 SGHTA, CDR2 FQGNSA. The CDR3 is made up of 15 amino acids. The CDR3 nucleotides are TGCGCCAGCAGCCAATCGGGCCTCCCGGATCAGCCCCAGCATTTT. Translating gives CASSQSGLPDQPQHF.

In its sample, this clonotype was seen a few times. V and J are TRBV11-2 and TRBJ2-7; possibly TRBD1 for D (6 bases). V lost 3 bases, J lost 5 bases, and 14 bases lay in between. The CDR3 totals 14 residues. Germline CDR1 SGHAT, CDR2 FQNNGV. The chain's CDR3 is CASSLIQGRNEQYF. In DNA form, the CDR3 reads TGTGCCAGCAGCTTGATACAGGGTCGTAACGAGCAGTACTTC.

This clonotype was observed a handful of times. The chain has TRBV10-3 and TRBJ1-5; D gene unclear. CDR3 length: 14 residues. Germline values: CDR1 ENHRY, CDR2 SYGVKD. V lost 10 bases and J 4 bases, leaving 17 bases between the germline ends. The CDR3 loop reads CASSRPHGNQPQHF. The CDR3 nucleotides are TGTGCCAGCAGCCGACCCCACGGGAATCAGCCCCAGCATTTT.

The chain is built from TRBV25-1 and TRBJ2-1, with 16 bases fitting TRBD2. Germline V gives CDR1 MGHDK, CDR2 SYGVNS. With 5 bases clipped from V and 10 bases from J, the junction kept 17 bases outside the gene matches. The CDR3 covers 19 residues. The CDR3, as DNA: TGTGCCAGCAGTCGCGGGACAGGGACTAGCGGGGGGGACACCTACGAGCAGTTCTTC. Protein product: CASSRGTGTSGGDTYEQFF. The whole variable domain, remainder taken from reference TRBV25-1 and TRBJ2-1, is EADIYQTPRYLVIGTGKKITLECSQTMGHDKMYWYQQDPGMELHLIHYSYGVNSTEKGDLSSESTVSRIRTEHFPLTLESARPSHTSQYLCASSRGTGTSGGDTYEQFFGPGTRLTVL.

This clonotype has ten or more counts. This chain links TRBV7-8 with TRBJ2-5; D perhaps matches TRBD2 (6 bases). The V end was cut by 5 bases, the J end by 2 bases, with 18 bases between. Germline V lookup: CDR1 SGHVS, CDR2 FQNEAQ. The CDR3 length is 16 residues. DNA for the CDR3: TGTGCCAGCAGCCGGAACCGGGACTTGGGGCAAGAGACCCAGTACTTC. This gives the protein CASSRNRDLGQETQYF.

The DNA of the CDR3 is TGTGCCATCAGTGAGGGGACAGCTTCTGGCTACACCTTC. Protein sequence: CAISEGTASGYTF. The V and J genes are TRBV10-3 and TRBJ1-2; TRBD1 matches at 7 bases. CDR1 is ENHRY and CDR2 is SYGVKD in the germline V gene. CDR3 length equals 13 residues. V dropped 2 bases and J dropped 7; count of bases not matched to a gene: 4.

The chain recombines TRBV24-1 with TRBJ2-2; D call uncertain. The CDR3 loop spans 16 amino acids. V lost 3 bases, J lost 4 bases, and 14 bases lay in between. Germline-derived CDR1 and CDR2 are KGHDR and SFDVKD. CDR3 sequence reads: CATSDPMTDITGELFF. CDR3 bases: TGTGCCACCAGTGATCCGATGACGGATATCACCGGGGAGCTGTTTTTT.

This clonotype was found many times. The V gene is TRBV19, the J gene TRBJ1-1; 7 bases match TRBD1. The CDR3 extends over 13 amino acids. V gave up 2 bases and J gave up 11 bases; unmatched junction bases: 8. CDR1 and CDR2 from the germline V gene are LNHDA and SQIVND (reference sequence). The CDR3 spells CASSIWGQTEAFF. CDR3 nucleotides: TGTGCCAGTAGTATATGGGGACAGACAGAGGCTTTCTTT.

This clonotype came up a few times. V is TRBV15 and J is TRBJ2-3; tentative D call: TRBD2 (5 bases). CDR1 and CDR2 (germline): LNHNV, YYDKDF (reference sequence). The CDR3 is made up of 13 amino acids. Trimming took off 8 bases at V and 3 bases at J, with 12 bases between the two ends. CDR3 in amino acids: CATSLSGTDTQYF. The CDR3 nucleotides are TGTGCCACCTCCCTGTCGGGGACAGATACGCAGTATTTT.

The rearrangement links TRBV12-3 or TRBV12-4 to TRBJ2-7; 9 bases match TRBD2. The CDR3 spans 18 residues. J was trimmed by 6 bases and V by 6 bases; bases with no gene match: 21. The CDR3 coding sequence is TGTGCCAGCAGCTTTGGTGGTCGGGTGGGTAGCGGGAGTACCGAGCAGTACTTC. Protein product: CASSFGGRVGSGSTEQYF.

V and J are TRBV7-9 and TRBJ2-6; a possible D gene is TRBD1 (5 bases). Germline lookup yields CDR1 SEHNR and CDR2 FQNEAQ (reference sequence). This CDR3 is 16 amino acids long. The V and J ends lost 8 bases and 2 bases respectively, with 16 bases between them. The CDR3 DNA follows: TGTGCCAGCGTCGCACTCCAGGGTGCTGGGGCCAACGTCCTGACTTTC. It is translated as CASVALQGAGANVLTF.

The rearrangement links TRBV11-2 to TRBJ2-3, with 7 bases that match TRBD2. Germline values: CDR1 SGHAT, CDR2 FQNNGV. This CDR3 is built from 15 residues. With V trimmed by 4 bases and J by 3 bases, 7 bases remained unmatched. In nucleotides, the CDR3 is TGTGCCAGCAGCTCGCCGGGACTAATTACAGATACGCAGTATTTT. Protein sequence: CASSSPGLITDTQYF.

As to this clonotype: It may be a read error: a sequence one base away is much more abundant. This chain links TRBV2 with TRBJ2-7, with D possibly matching TRBD2 (5 bases). Germline assignment: CDR1 SNHLY and CDR2 FYNNEI. Trimming stripped 8 bases from V and 3 bases from J, with 11 bases between. The CDR3 runs 12 residues. The DNA of the CDR3 is TGTGCCAGCCGGACGGACTTCTACGAGCAGTACTTC. Translating it yields CASRTDFYEQYF.

The V gene is TRBV9, the J gene TRBJ1-5; 8 bases are shared with TRBD1. V lost 7 bases, J lost 5 bases, and 14 bases stayed unmatched. The germline V gene encodes CDR1 SGDLS and CDR2 YYNGEE. The CDR3 has 16 residues. CDR3 amino acids: CASSSLSGTGYQPQHF. CDR3 DNA: TGTGCCAGCTCATCACTTTCCGGGACAGGATATCAGCCCCAGCATTTT.

The chain uses TRBV19 and TRBJ1-5, with no clear D. Germline CDR1 is LNHDA and CDR2 is SQIVND (reference sequence). Between the trimmed V and J ends, which lost 6 bases and 9 bases, there was a span of 12 bases. This CDR3 contains 12 residues. In nucleotides, the CDR3 is TGTGCCAGTAGGCAGAGCGGGAGGCCCCAGCATTTT. Its translation: CASRQSGRPQHF. Together with reference TRBV19 and TRBJ1-5, the CDR3 gives the full variable domain: DGGITQSPKYLFRKEGQNVTLSCEQNLNHDAMYWYRQDPGQGLRLIYYSQIVNDFQKGDIAEGYSVSREKKESFPLTVTSAQKNPTAFYLCASRQSGRPQHFGDGTRLSIL.

This rearrangement joins TRBV19 to TRBJ1-5; D remains unclear. Deletions cut 9 bases from V and 2 bases from J, with 20 bases between. Germline CDR1 is LNHDA and CDR2 is SQIVND (reference sequence). The CDR3 length is 16 residues. The CDR3 DNA reads as TGTGCCAGCAGTTACTTCTCTCCTGGGGGCAATCAGCCCCAGCATTTT. Its translation is CASSYFSPGGNQPQHF.

As to this clonotype: The junction departs from germline at one end; a sequencing error may be responsible. This chain links TRBV5-5 with TRBJ1-2; D gene ambiguous. This CDR3 contains 15 residues. Per germline, CDR1 SGHKS and CDR2 YYEKEE (reference sequence). CDR3 nucleotide sequence: TGCGCCAGCAGCCAAGTGGGAGTCCCCAACTATGGCTACACCTTC. Translating it yields CASSQVGVPNYGYTF.